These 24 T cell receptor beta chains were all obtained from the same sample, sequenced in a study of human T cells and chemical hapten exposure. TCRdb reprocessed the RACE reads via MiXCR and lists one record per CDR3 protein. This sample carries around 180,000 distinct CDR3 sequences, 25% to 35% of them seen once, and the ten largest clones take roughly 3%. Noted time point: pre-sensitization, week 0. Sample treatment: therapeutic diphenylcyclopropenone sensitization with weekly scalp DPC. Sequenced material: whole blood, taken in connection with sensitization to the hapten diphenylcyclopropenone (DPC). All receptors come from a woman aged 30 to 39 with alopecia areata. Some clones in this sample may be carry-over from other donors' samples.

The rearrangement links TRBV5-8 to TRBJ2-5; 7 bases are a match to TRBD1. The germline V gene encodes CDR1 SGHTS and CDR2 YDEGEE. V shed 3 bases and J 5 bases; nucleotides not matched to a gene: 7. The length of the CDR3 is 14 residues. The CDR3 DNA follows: TGTGCCAGCAGCTCTAAGACAGGGTTGGAGACCCAGTACTTC. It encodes CASSSKTGLETQYF.

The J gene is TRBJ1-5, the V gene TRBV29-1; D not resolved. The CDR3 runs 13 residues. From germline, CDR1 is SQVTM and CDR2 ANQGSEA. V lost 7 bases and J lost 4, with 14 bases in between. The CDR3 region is CSATFGDNQPQHF. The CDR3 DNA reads TGCAGCGCCACTTTCGGAGATAATCAGCCCCAGCATTTT.

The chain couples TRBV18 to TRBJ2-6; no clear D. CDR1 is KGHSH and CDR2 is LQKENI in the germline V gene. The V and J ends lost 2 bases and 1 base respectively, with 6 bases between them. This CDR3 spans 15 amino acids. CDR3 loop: CASSPGVSGANVLTF. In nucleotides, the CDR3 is TGTGCCAGCTCACCAGGGGTATCTGGGGCCAACGTCCTGACTTTC.

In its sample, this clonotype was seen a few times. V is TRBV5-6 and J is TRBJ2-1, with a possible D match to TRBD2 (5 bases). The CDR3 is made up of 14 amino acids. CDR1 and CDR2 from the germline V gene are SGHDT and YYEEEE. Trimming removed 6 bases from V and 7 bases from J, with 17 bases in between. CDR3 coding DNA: TGTGCCAGCAACGAGGTTCAGCGGACGAATGAGCAGTTCTTC. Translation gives CASNEVQRTNEQFF.

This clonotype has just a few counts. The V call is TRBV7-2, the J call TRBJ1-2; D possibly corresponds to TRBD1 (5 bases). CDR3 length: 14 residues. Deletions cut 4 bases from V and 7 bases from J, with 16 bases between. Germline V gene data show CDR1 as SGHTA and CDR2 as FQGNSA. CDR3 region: CASSSGGRRSGYTF. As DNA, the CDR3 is TGTGCCAGCAGCTCTGGGGGTAGACGTAGTGGCTACACCTTC.

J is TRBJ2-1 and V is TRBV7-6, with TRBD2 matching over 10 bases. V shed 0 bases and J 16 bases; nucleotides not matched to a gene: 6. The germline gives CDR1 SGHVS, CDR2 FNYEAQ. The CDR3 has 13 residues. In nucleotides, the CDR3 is TGTGCCAGCAGCTTAGCGGCTAGCGGGGGATATTTCTTC. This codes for CASSLAASGGYFF.

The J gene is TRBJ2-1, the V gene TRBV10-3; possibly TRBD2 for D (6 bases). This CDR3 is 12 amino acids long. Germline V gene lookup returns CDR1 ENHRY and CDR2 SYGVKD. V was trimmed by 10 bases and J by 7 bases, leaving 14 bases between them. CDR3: CARPGVRNEQFF. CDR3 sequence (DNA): TGTGCCAGACCGGGGGTACGGAATGAGCAGTTCTTC.

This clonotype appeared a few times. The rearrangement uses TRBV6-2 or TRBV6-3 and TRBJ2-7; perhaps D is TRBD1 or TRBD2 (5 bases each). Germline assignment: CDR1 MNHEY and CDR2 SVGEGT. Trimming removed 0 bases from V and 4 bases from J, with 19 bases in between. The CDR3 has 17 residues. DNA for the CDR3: TGTGCCAGCAGTTACTCTAAGCTGAGGGGAAATTCTTACGAGCAGTACTTC. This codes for CASSYSKLRGNSYEQYF.

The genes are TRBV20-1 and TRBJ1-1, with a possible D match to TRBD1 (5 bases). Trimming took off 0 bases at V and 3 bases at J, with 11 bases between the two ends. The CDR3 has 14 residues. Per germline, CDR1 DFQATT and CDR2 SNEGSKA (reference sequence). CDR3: CSARDGAGDTEAFF. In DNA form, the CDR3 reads TGCAGTGCTAGAGATGGGGCGGGGGACACTGAAGCTTTCTTT.

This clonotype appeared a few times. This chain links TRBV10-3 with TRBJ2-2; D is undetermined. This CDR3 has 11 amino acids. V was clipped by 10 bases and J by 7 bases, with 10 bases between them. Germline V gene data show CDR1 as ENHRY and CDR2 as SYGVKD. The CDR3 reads CATSPRGELFF. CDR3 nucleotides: TGTGCCACCTCACCCCGCGGGGAGCTGTTTTTT.

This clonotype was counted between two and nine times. CDR3 nucleotide sequence: TGCGCCAGCAGTCGGACGGATCAAGCTAACTATGGCTACACCTTC. Its protein is CASSRTDQANYGYTF. J is TRBJ1-2 and V is TRBV10-2, with D unclear. The CDR3 sequence is 15 residues long. V lost 5 bases and J lost 0, with 13 bases in between. The germline gives CDR1 WSHSY, CDR2 SAAADI.

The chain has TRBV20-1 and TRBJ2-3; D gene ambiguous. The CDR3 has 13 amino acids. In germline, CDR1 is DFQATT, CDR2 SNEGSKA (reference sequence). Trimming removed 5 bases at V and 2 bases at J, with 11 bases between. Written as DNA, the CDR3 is TGCAGTGCTTCCCCCCGACCCACAGATACGCAGTATTTT. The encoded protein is CSASPRPTDTQYF.

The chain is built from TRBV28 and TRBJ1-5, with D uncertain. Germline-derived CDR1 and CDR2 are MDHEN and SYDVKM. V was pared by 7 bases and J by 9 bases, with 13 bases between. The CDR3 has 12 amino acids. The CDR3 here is CASTEGYRPQHF. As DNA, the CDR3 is TGTGCCAGCACGGAGGGCTATAGGCCCCAGCATTTT. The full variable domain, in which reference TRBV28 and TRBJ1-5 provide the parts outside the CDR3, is DVKVTQSSRYLVKRTGEKVFLECVQDMDHENMFWYRQDPGLGLRLIYFSYDVKMKEKGDIPEGYSVSREKKERFSLILESASTNQTSMYLCASTEGYRPQHFGDGTRLSIL.

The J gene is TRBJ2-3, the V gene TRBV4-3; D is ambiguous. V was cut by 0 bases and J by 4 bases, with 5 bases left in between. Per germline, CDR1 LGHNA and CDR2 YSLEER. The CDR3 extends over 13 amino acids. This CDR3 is CASSQDGADTQYF. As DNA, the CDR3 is TGCGCCAGCAGCCAAGATGGGGCAGATACGCAGTATTTT.

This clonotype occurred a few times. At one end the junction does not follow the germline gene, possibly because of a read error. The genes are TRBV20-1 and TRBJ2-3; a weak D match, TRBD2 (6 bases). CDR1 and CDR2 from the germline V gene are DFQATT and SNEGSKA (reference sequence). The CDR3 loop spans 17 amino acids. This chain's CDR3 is CSARDPLRDPYTDTQYF. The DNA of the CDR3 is TGCAGTGCGAGAGATCCGCTGCGGGACCCTTACACAGATACGCAGTATTTT.

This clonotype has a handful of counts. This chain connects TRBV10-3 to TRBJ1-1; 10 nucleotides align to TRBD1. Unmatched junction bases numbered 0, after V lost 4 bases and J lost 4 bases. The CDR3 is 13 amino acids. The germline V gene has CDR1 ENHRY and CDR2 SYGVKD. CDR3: CAISGTGGTEAFF. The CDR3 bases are TGTGCCATCAGTGGGACAGGGGGCACTGAAGCTTTCTTT.

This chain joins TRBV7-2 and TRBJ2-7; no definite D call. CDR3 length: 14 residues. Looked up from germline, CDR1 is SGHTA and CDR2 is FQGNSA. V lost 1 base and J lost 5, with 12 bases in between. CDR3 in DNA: TGTGCCAGCAGCTTAGGGTCGAACCGGAACGAGCAGTACTTC. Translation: CASSLGSNRNEQYF.

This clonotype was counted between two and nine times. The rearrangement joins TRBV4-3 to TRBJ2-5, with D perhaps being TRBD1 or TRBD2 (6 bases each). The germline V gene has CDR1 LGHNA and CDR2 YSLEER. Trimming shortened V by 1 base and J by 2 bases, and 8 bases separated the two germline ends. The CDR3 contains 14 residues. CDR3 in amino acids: CASSQGGGQETQYF. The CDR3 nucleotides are TGCGCCAGCAGCCAAGGAGGGGGGCAAGAGACCCAGTACTTC.

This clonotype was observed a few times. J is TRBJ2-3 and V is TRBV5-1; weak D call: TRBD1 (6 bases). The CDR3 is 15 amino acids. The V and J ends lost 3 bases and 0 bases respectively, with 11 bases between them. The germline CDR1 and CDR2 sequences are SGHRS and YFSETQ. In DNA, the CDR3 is TGCGCCAGCAGCTACGACAGGTCTAGCACAGATACGCAGTATTTT. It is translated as CASSYDRSSTDTQYF.

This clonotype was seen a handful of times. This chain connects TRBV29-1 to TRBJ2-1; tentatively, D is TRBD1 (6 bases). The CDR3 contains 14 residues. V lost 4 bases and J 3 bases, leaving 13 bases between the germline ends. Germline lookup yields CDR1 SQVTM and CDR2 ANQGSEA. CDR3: CSVGPGGFYNEQFF. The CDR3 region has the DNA TGCAGCGTTGGCCCTGGGGGCTTCTACAATGAGCAGTTCTTC.

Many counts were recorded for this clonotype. The CDR3 is CASSLLGQPQHF. DNA of the CDR3: TGTGCCAGCAGTTTGTTGGGGCAGCCCCAGCATTTT. The chain links TRBV28 to TRBJ1-5; D is unclear. There are 12 residues in the CDR3. The V gene's germline CDR1 is MDHEN and CDR2 SYDVKM. V was cut by 3 bases and J by 7 bases, with 7 bases left in between. The full variable domain, its missing parts supplied by reference TRBV28 and TRBJ1-5, is DVKVTQSSRYLVKRTGEKVFLECVQDMDHENMFWYRQDPGLGLRLIYFSYDVKMKEKGDIPEGYSVSREKKERFSLILESASTNQTSMYLCASSLLGQPQHFGDGTRLSIL.

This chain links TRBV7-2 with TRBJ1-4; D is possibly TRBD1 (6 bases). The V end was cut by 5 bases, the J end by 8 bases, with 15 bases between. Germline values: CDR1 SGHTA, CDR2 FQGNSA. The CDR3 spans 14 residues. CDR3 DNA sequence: TGTGCCAGCAGCCCGGGAGGGGGTTGGGAAAAACTGTTTTTT. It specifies CASSPGGGWEKLFF. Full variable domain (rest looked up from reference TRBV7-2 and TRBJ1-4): GAGVSQSPSNKVTEKGKDVELRCDPISGHTALYWYRQSLGQGLEFLIYFQGNSAPDKSGLPSDRFSAERTGGSVSTLTIQRTQQEDSAVYLCASSPGGGWEKLFFGSGTQLSVL.

The CDR3 loop reads CSVEVGWGTDTQYF. In DNA form, the CDR3 reads TGCAGCGTTGAAGTAGGGTGGGGCACAGATACGCAGTATTTT. The J gene is TRBJ2-3, the V gene TRBV29-1; no firm D call. V was cut by 1 base and J by 1 base, with 9 bases left in between. The CDR3 is made up of 14 amino acids. Germline CDR1 reads SQVTM; CDR2 reads ANQGSEA.

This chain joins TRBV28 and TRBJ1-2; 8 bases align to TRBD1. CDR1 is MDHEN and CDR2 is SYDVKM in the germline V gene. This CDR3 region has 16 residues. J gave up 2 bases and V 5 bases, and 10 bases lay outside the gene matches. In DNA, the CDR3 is TGTGCCAGCAGTGGGGCCGGGACAGGCTCCAACTATGGCTACACCTTC. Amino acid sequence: CASSGAGTGSNYGYTF.